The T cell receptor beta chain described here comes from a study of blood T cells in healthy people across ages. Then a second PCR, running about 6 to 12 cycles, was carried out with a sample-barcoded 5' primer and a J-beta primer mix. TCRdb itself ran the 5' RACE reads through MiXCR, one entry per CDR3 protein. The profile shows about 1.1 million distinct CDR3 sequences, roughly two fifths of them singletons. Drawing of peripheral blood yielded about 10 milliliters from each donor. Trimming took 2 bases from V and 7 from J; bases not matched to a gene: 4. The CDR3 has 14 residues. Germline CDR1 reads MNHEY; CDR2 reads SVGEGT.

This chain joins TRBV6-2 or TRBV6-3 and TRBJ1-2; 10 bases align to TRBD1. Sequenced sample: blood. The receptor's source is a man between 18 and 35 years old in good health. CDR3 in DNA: TGTGCCAGCAGTTACGGACGGGACAGGGGTGGCTACACCTTC. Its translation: CASSYGRDRGGYTF.